The TCR beta chain described here comes from a study of blood T cells in healthy people across ages. Study-wide points: TCR beta diversity, measured per million T cells, fell in a roughly linear way with age.

Worth noting for this clonotype: Its antigen is as yet unknown. Its ends do not fully match the called genes, so a read error is possible.

Primers used in a second PCR of roughly 7 to 11 cycles were a sample-barcoded 5' primer and a J-beta primer mix. Each cDNA molecule was tagged by a template-switch adaptor with 12 random nucleotides. Via MiXCR, TCRdb re-called the 5' RACE reads, giving one row per CDR3 protein. The sample records around 1.7 million distinct CDR3 sequences, roughly 27% being singletons. Sequencing used blood. This sequence was found in a woman under 40 in good health.

The DNA of the CDR3 is TGTGTCAGCAGCCGACTAGCTGGACCAGATACGCAGTATTTT. Translated, it gives CVSSRLAGPDTQYF. The J gene is TRBJ2-3, the V gene TRBV3-1; 7 positions match TRBD2. Germline assignment: CDR1 LGHDT and CDR2 YNNKEL (reference sequence). This CDR3 has 14 amino acids.